This T cell receptor (beta chain) appears in the sequencing data of a study of OX40 agonist ivuxolimab in advanced cancers. Study summary: Given to patients was ivuxolimab, an agonistic anti-OX40 (CD134) antibody. Partial responses were recorded for three patients, including one with hepatocellular carcinoma and two with cutaneous melanoma. Study conclusions and caveats: Certain nonresponders additionally had low normalized T-cell clonal expansion.

V gave up 2 bases and J gave up 6 bases, with 11 bases separating them. The CDR3 is 13 residues long. Germline CDR1 SGHRS, CDR2 YFSETQ. With baseline, cycle 4 day 1, and cycle 7 day 1 as timepoints, blood was sampled. Profiled with immunoSEQ multiplex PCR; TCRdb holds only in-frame clones, not every one. The data hold more than 95,000 clones, with around nine tenths observed a single time. With regard to this clone: Its antigen remains unidentified.

Here the sequenced sample was CD4+ or CD8+ T cells sorted from blood, taken in a trial of the OX40 agonist ivuxolimab. This rearrangement joins TRBV5-1 to TRBJ1-2, with TRBD1 as a possible D gene (5 bases). This receptor was taken from an adult with an advanced solid tumor such as melanoma, head and neck, liver or kidney cancer. In DNA, the CDR3 is TGCGCCAGCAGCTTCGAAGGGGCCAATGGCTACACCTTC. Its protein product is CASSFEGANGYTF.